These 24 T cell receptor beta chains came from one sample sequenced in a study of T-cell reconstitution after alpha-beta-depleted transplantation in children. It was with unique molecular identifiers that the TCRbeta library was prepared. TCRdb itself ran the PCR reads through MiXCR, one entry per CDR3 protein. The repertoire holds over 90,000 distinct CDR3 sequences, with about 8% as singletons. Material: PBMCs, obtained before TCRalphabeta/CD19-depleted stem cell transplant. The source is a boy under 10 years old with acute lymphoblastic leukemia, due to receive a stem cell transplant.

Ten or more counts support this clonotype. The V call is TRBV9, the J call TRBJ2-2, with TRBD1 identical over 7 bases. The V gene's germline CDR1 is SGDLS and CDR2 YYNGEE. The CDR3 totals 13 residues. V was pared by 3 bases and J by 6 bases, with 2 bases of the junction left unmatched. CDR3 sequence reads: CASSGQGSGELFF. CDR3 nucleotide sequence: TGTGCCAGCAGCGGACAGGGCTCCGGGGAGCTGTTTTTT.

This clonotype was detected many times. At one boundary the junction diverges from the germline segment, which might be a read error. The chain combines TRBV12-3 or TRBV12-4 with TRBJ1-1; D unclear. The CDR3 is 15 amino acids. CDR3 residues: CASSLRSVGNSEAFF. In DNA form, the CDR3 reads TGTGCCAGCAGTTTACGCAGCGTAGGGAACTCTGAAGCTTTCTTT.

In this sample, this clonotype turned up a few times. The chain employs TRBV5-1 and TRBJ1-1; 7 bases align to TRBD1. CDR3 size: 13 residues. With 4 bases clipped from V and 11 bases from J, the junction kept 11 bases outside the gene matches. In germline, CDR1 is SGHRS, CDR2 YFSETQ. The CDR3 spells CASSTGQDLSAFF. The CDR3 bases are TGCGCCAGCAGCACCGGACAGGATCTGTCGGCTTTCTTT.

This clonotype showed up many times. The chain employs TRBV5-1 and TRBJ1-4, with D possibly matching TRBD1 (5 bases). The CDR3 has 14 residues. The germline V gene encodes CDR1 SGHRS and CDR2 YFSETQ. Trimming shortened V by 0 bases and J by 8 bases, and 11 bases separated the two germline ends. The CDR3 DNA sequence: TGCGCCAGCAGCTTGGGCAGGGTTGGCGAAAAACTGTTTTTT. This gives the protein CASSLGRVGEKLFF.

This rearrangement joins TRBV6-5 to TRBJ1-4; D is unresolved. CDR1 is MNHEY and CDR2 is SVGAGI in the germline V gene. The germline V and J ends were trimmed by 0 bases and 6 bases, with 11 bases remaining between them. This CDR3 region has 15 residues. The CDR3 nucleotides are TGTGCCAGCAGTTACTCGTGGGAGGACCATGAAAAACTGTTTTTT. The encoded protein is CASSYSWEDHEKLFF.

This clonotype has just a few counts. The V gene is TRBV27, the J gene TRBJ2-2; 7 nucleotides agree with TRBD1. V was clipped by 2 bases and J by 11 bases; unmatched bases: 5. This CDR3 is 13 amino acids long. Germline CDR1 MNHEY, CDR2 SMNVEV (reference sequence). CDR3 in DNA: TGTGCCAGCAGTTTACCCGGGACAGTCGAGCTGTTTTTT. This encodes CASSLPGTVELFF.

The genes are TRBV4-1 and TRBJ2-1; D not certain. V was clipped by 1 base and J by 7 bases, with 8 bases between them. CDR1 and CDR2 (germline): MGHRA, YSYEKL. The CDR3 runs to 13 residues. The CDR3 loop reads CASSQVGWNEQFF. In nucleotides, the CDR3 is TGCGCCAGCAGCCAAGTTGGGTGGAATGAGCAGTTCTTC.

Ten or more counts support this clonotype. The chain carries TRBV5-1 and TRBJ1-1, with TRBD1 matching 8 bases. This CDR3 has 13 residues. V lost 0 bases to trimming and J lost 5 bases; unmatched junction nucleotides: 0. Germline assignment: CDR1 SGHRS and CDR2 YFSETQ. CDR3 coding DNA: TGCGCCAGCAGCTTGGACAGGGGGACTGAAGCTTTCTTT. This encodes CASSLDRGTEAFF.

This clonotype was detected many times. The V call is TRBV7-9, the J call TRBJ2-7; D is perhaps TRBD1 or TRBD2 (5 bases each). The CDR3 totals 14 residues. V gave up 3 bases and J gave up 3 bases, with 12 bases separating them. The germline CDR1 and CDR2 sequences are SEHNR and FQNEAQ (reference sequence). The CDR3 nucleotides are TGTGCCAGCAGCTTGTTTGGGACCGACTACGAGCAGTACTTC. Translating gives CASSLFGTDYEQYF.

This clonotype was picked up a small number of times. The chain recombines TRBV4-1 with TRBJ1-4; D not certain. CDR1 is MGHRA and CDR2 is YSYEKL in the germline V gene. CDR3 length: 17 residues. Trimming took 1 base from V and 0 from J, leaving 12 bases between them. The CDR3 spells CASSQVQLVATNEKLFF. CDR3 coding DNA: TGCGCCAGCAGCCAAGTTCAACTAGTTGCAACTAATGAAAAACTGTTTTTT.

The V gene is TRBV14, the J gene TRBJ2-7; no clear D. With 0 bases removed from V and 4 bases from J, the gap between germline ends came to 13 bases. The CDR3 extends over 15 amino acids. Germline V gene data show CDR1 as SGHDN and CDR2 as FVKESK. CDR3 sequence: CASSQDVGFVYEQYF. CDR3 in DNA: TGTGCCAGCAGCCAAGATGTCGGGTTCGTGTACGAGCAGTACTTC.

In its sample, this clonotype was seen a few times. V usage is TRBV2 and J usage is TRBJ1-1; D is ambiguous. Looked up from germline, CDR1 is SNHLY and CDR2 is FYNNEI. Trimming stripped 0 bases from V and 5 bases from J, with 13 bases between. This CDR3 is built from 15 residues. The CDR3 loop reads CASSEAYELRTEAFF. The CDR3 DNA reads TGTGCCAGCAGTGAAGCGTACGAATTAAGGACTGAAGCTTTCTTT.

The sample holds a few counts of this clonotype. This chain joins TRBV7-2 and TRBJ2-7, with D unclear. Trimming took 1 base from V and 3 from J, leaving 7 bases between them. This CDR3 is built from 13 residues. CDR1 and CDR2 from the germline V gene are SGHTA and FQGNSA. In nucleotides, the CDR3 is TGTGCCAGCAGCTTAGATAGGTACTACGAGCAGTACTTC. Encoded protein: CASSLDRYYEQYF.

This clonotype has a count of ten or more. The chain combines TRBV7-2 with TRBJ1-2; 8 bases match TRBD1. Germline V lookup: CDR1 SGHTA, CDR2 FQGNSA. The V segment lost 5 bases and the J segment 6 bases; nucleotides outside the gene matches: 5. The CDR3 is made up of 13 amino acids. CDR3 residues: CASSPTGGNGYTF. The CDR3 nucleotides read TGTGCCAGCAGCCCTACAGGGGGGAATGGCTACACCTTC.

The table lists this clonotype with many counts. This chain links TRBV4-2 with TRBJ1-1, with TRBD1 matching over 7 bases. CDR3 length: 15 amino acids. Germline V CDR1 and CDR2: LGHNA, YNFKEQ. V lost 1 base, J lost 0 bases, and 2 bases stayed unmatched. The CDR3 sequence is CASSQVGGLNTEAFF. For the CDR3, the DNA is TGTGCCAGCAGCCAAGTAGGGGGCCTGAACACTGAAGCTTTCTTT.

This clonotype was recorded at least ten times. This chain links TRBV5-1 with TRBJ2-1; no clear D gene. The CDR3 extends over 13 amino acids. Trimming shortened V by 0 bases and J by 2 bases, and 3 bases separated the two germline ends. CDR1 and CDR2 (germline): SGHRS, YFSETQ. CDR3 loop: CASSLGTYNEQFF. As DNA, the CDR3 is TGCGCCAGCAGCTTGGGGACCTACAATGAGCAGTTCTTC.

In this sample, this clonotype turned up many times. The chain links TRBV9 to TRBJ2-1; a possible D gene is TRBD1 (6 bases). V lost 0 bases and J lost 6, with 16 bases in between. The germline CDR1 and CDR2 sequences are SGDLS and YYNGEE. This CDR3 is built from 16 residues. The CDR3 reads CASSVGGRGRGNEQFF. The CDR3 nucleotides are TGTGCCAGCAGCGTAGGGGGTCGTGGCAGGGGCAATGAGCAGTTCTTC.

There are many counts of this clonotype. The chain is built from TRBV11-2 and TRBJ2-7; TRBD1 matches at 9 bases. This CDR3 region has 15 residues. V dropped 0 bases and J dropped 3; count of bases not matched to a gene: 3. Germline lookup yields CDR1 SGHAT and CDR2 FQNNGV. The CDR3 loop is CASSLDLTGGYEQYF. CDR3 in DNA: TGTGCCAGCAGCTTAGATCTGACAGGGGGCTACGAGCAGTACTTC.

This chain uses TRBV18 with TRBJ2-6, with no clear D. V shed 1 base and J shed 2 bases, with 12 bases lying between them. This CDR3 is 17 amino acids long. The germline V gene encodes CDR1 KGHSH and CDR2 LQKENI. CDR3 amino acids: CASSPQGPATGANVLTF. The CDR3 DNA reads TGTGCCAGCTCACCACAGGGCCCGGCCACTGGGGCCAACGTCCTGACTTTC.

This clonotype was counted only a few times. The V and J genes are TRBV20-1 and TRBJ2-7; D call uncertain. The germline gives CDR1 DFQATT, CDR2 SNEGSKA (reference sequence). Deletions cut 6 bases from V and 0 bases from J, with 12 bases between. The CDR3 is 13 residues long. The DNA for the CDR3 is TGCAGTGCCGTACCTAGAAGCTCCTACGAGCAGTACTTC. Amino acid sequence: CSAVPRSSYEQYF.

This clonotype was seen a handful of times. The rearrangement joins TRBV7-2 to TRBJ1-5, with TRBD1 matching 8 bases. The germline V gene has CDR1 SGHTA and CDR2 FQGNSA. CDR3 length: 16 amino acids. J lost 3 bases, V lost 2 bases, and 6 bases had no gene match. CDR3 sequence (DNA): TGTGCCAGCAGCTTATACGCGGACAGGGACAATCAGCCCCAGCATTTT. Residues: CASSLYADRDNQPQHF. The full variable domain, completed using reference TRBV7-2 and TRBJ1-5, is GAGVSQSPSNKVTEKGKDVELRCDPISGHTALYWYRQSLGQGLEFLIYFQGNSAPDKSGLPSDRFSAERTGGSVSTLTIQRTQQEDSAVYLCASSLYADRDNQPQHFGDGTRLSIL.

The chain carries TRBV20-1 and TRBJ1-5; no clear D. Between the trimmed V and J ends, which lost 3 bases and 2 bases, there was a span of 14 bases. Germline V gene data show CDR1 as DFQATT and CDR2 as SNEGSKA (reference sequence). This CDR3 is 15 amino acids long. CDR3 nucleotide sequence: TGCAGTGCTAGCAGTGGGAGCGACCGCAATCAGCCCCAGCATTTT. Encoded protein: CSASSGSDRNQPQHF.

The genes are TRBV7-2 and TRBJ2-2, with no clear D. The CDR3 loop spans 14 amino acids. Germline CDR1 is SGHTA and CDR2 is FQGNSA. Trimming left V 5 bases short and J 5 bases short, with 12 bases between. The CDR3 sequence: CASSLNTITGELFF. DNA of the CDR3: TGTGCCAGCAGCCTAAATACTATTACCGGGGAGCTGTTTTTT. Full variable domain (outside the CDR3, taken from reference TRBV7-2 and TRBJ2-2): GAGVSQSPSNKVTEKGKDVELRCDPISGHTALYWYRQSLGQGLEFLIYFQGNSAPDKSGLPSDRFSAERTGGSVSTLTIQRTQQEDSAVYLCASSLNTITGELFFGEGSRLTVL.

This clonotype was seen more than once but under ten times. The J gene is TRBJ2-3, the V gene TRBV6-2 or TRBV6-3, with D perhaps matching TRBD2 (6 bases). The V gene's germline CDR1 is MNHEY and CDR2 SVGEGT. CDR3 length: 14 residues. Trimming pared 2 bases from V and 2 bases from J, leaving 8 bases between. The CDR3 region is CASSYGGTTDTQYF. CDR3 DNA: TGTGCCAGCAGTTACGGGGGGACCACAGATACGCAGTATTTT.